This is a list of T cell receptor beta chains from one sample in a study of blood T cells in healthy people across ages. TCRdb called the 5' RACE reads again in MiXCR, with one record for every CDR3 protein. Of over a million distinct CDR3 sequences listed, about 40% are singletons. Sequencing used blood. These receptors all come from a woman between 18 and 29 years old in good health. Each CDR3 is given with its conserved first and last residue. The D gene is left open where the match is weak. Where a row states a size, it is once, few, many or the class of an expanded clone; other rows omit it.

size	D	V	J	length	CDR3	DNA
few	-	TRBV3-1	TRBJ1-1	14	CASSRPGGVTEAFF	TGTGCCAGCAGCCGCCCCGGGGGAGTCACTGAAGCTTTCTTT
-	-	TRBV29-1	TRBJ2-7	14	CSVETGLDPYEQYF	TGCAGCGTTGAAACGGGCCTCGATCCCTACGAGCAGTACTTC
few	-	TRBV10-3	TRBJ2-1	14	CAINPGVTYNEQFF	TGTGCCATCAACCCGGGAGTTACCTACAATGAGCAGTTCTTC
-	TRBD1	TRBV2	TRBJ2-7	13	CASLRDSSYEQYF	TGTGCCAGCTTAAGGGACAGCTCCTACGAGCAGTACTTC
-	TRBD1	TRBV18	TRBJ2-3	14	CASSPPVGTGTQYF	TGTGCCAGCTCACCACCGGTTGGGACAGGTACGCAGTATTTT
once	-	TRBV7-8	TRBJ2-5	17	CASSLVRGAGDEETQYF	TGTGCCAGCAGCTTAGTCCGGGGGGCGGGAGATGAGGAGACCCAGTACTTC
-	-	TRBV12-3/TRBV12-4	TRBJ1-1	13	CASLAGVSTEAFF	TGTGCCAGTCTAGCGGGGGTTAGCACTGAAGCTTTCTTT
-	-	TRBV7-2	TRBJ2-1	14	CASSSALGNNEQFF	TGTGCCAGCAGCTCCGCCCTAGGGAACAATGAGCAGTTCTTC
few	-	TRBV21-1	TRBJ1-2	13	CASGNGVAYGYTF	TGTGCCAGCGGGAACGGGGTTGCCTATGGCTACACCTTC
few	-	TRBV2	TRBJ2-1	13	CASSEGLLREQFF	TGTGCCAGCAGTGAAGGACTGTTACGTGAGCAGTTCTTC
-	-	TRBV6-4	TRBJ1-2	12	CASRDSSGGYTF	TGTGCCAGCAGAGATTCTTCGGGTGGCTACACCTTC
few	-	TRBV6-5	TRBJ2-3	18	CASSYIPGTFDSTDTQYF	TGTGCCAGCAGTTACATACCCGGGACATTCGATAGCACAGATACGCAGTATTTT
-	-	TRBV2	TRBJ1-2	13	CASIPGHNYGYTF	TGTGCCAGCATTCCGGGACATAACTATGGCTACACCTTC
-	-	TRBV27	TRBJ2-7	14	CASWPAARSYEQYF	TGTGCCAGCTGGCCCGCAGCTCGGTCCTACGAGCAGTACTTC
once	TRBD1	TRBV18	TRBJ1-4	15	CASNQRDRNNEKLFF	TGTGCCAGCAACCAGAGGGACAGGAATAATGAAAAACTGTTTTTT
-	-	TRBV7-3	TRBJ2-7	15	CASSLVGRGPYEQYF	TGTGCCAGCAGCCTAGTTGGGCGGGGCCCCTACGAGCAGTACTTC
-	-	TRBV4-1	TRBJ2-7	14	CASSQVSSSYEQYF	TGCGCCAGCAGCCAAGTATCCAGTTCCTACGAGCAGTACTTC
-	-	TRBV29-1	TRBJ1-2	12	CSAGGHNYGYTF	TGCAGCGCCGGGGGACACAACTATGGCTACACCTTC
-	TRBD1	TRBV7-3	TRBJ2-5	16	CASSFQPGQGINEQYF	TGTGCCAGCAGCTTCCAACCGGGACAGGGAATAAATGAGCAGTACTTC
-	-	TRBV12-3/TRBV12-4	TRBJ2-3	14	CASSLSTTGDTQYF	TGTGCCAGCAGCCTCTCGACAACAGGGGATACGCAGTATTTT
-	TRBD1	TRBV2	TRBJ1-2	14	CASSVQGPAGGYTF	TGTGCCAGCAGTGTACAGGGGCCGGCGGGGGGCTACACCTTC
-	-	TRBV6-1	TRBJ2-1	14	CASSPEARLREQFF	TGTGCCAGCAGTCCTGAGGCTAGGCTCCGTGAGCAGTTCTTC
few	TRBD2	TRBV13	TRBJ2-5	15	CASSLESGGRLDQYF	TGTGCCAGCAGCTTAGAAAGCGGGGGCCGATTAGACCAGTACTTC
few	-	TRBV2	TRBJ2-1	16	CASRRNYGGYYNEQFF	TGTGCCAGCAGGAGGAACTACGGCGGATACTACAATGAGCAGTTCTTC
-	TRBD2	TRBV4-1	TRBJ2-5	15	CASSTLAGGLETQYF	TGCGCCAGCAGCACACTAGCGGGGGGGTTGGAGACCCAGTACTTC
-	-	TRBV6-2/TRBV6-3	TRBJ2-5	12	CASTSTQETQYF	TGTGCCAGTACCTCTACACAAGAGACCCAGTACTTC
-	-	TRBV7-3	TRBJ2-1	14	CASSTGGSSDTQFF	TGTGCCAGTAGCACGGGGGGCTCAAGTGACACCCAGTTCTTC
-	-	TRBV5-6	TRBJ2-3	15	CASSPRTGATDTQYF	TGTGCCAGCAGCCCACGGACTGGAGCCACAGATACGCAGTATTTT
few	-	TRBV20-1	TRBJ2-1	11	CSAMDNNEQFF	TGCAGTGCGATGGATAATAATGAGCAGTTCTTC
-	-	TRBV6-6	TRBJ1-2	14	CASSYSRGVNGYTF	TGTGCCAGCAGTTACTCTCGGGGGGTAAATGGCTACACCTTC
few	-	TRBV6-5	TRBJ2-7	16	CASRPGQTQTYNEQYF	TGTGCCAGCAGACCCGGACAGACACAGACCTACAATGAGCAGTACTTC
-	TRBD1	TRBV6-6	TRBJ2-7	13	CAGSGTGYYEQYF	TGTGCCGGATCCGGGACAGGGTACTACGAGCAGTACTTC
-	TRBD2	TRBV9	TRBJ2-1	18	CASSASPPGLATKNEQFF	TGTGCCAGCAGCGCCAGCCCCCCGGGACTAGCGACTAAAAATGAGCAGTTCTTC
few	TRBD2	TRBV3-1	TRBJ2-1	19	CASSSTGTSGGSSYNEQFF	TGTGCCAGCAGCTCAACCGGGACTAGCGGGGGTAGCTCCTACAATGAGCAGTTCTTC
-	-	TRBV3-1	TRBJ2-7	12	CASSPGHSEQYF	TGTGCCAGCAGCCCGGGACATTCAGAGCAGTACTTC
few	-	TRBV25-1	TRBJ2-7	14	CASSAEGFPYEQYF	TGTGCCAGCTCTGCCGAGGGCTTCCCCTACGAGCAGTACTTC
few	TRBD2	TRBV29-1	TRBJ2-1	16	CSVEDGSSGRYNEQFF	TGCAGCGTTGAAGATGGGTCTAGCGGGAGATACAATGAGCAGTTCTTC
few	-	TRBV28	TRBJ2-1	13	CASRTPGGNEQFF	TGTGCCAGCAGGACCCCCGGGGGCAATGAGCAGTTCTTC
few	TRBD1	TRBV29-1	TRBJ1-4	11	CGTGGGEKLFF	TGCGGGACAGGGGGGGGCGAAAAACTGTTTTTT
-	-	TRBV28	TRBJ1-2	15	CASSLSATGRGGHTF	TGTGCCAGCAGTTTATCGGCAACAGGGAGGGGTGGCCACACCTTC
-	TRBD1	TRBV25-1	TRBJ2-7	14	CASSAWGTGLEQYF	TGTGCCAGCAGTGCGTGGGGGACAGGCCTCGAGCAGTACTTC
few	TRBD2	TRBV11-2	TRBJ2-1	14	CASRRSGDYNEQFF	TGTGCCAGCCGTCGCAGCGGGGACTACAATGAGCAGTTCTTC
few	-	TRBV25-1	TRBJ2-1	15	CASSARQANYNEQFF	TGTGCCAGCAGTGCCCGACAGGCGAACTACAATGAGCAGTTCTTC
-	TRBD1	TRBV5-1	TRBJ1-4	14	CASSKDRGGEKLFF	TGCGCCAGCAGCAAAGACAGGGGCGGTGAAAAACTGTTTTTT
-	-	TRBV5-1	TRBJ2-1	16	CASSLVGGWRYNEQFF	TGCGCCAGCAGCTTGGTGGGGGGCTGGAGGTACAATGAGCAGTTCTTC
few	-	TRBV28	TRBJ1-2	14	CASSLFADPYGYTF	TGTGCCAGCAGTTTATTTGCAGACCCCTATGGCTACACCTTC
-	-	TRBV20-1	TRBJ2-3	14	CSAPANRSTDTQYF	TGCAGTGCCCCCGCTAATCGCAGCACAGATACGCAGTATTTT
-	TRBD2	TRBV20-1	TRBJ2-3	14	CSAQRGGGTDTQYF	TGCAGTGCACAGCGGGGGGGAGGCACAGATACGCAGTATTTT
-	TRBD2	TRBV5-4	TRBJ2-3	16	CASSLDLAASTDTQYF	TGTGCCAGCAGCCTAGATCTAGCGGCTAGCACAGATACGCAGTATTTT
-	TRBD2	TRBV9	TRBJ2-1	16	CARSSRTSGTHNEQFF	TGTGCCAGAAGCTCCCGGACTAGCGGGACTCACAATGAGCAGTTCTTC
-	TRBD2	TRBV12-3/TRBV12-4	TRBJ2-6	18	CASSLYSGGLSGANVLTF	TGTGCCAGCAGTTTATACAGCGGGGGCTTATCTGGGGCCAACGTCCTGACTTTC
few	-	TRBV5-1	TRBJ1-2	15	CASSLRRRGQYGYTF	TGCGCCAGCAGCTTGAGAAGACGGGGGCAATATGGCTACACCTTC
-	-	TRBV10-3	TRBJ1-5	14	CAISESVSNQPQHF	TGTGCCATCAGTGAGTCCGTCAGCAATCAGCCCCAGCATTTT
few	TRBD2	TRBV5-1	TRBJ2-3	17	CASSLGGSRGGTDTQYF	TGCGCCAGCAGCTTGGGCGGGAGTCGGGGAGGCACAGATACGCAGTATTTT
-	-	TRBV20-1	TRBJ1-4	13	CSARGRLGEKLFF	TGCAGTGCTAGGGGCAGGCTCGGTGAAAAACTGTTTTTT
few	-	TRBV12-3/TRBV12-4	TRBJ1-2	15	CASSGPGEKDYGYTF	TGTGCCAGCAGTGGGCCAGGGGAGAAGGACTATGGCTACACCTTC
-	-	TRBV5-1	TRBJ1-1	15	CASSLIPGANTEAFF	TGCGCCAGCAGCTTGATCCCGGGGGCGAACACTGAAGCTTTCTTT